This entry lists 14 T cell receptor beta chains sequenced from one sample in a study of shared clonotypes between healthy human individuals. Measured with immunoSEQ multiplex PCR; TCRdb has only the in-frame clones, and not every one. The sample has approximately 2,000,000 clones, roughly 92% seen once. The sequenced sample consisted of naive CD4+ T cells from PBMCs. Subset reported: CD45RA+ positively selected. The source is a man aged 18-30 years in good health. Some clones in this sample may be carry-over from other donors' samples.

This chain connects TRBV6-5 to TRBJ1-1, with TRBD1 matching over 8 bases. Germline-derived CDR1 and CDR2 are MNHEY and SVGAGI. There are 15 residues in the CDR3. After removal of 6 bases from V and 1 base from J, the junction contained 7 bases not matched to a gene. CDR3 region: CASRLRTGTNTEAFF. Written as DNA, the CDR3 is TGTGCCAGCAGACTGAGGACAGGGACGAACACTGAAGCTTTCTTT.

CDR3 sequence (DNA): TGTGCCAGCTCACCACGGTTTCAGATGGAGCACTACGAGCAGTACTTC. This encodes CASSPRFQMEHYEQYF. The chain recombines TRBV18 with TRBJ2-7, with unresolved D. Germline V gives CDR1 KGHSH, CDR2 LQKENI. V was pared by 1 base and J by 3 bases, with 16 bases between. The CDR3 consists of 16 residues.

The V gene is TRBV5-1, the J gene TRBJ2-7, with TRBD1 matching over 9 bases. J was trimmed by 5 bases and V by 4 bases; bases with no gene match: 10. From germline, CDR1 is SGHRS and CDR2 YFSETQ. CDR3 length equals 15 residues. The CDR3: CASSAGTGSRHEQYF. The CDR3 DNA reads TGCGCCAGCAGCGCCGGGACAGGGTCTCGTCACGAGCAGTACTTC.

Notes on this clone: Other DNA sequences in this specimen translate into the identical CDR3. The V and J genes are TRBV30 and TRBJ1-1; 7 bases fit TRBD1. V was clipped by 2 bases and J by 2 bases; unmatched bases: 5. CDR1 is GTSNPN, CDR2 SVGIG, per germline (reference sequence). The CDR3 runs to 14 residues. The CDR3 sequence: CAWSPGTANTEAFF. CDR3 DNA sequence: TGTGCCTGGAGTCCTGGGACAGCAAACACTGAAGCTTTCTTT.

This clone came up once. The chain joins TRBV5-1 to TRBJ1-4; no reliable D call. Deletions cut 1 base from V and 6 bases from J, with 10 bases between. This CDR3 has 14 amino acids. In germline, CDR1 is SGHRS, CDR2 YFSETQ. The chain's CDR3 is CASSLQGLDEKLFF. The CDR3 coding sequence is TGCGCCAGCAGCTTGCAAGGGTTGGATGAAAAACTGTTTTTT.

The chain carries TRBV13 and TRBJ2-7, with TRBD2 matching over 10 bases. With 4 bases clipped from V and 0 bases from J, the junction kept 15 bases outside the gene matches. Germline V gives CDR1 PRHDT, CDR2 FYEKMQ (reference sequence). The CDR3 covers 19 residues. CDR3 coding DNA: TGTGCCAGCAGCTCTTCACTAGCGGGATGGACCCCTGGCTCCTACGAGCAGTACTTC. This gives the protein CASSSSLAGWTPGSYEQYF.

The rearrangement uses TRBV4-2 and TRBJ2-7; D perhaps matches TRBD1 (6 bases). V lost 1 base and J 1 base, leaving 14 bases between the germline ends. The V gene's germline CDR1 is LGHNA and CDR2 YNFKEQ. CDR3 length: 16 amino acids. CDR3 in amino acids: CASSQVRNRVSYEQYF. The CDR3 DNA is TGTGCCAGCAGCCAAGTTAGGAACAGGGTGTCCTACGAGCAGTACTTC.

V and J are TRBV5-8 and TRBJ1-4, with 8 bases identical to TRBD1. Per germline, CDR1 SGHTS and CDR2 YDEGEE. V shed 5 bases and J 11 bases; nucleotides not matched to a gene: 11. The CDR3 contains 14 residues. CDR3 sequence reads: CASSPDRASPKLFF. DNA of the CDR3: TGTGCCAGCAGTCCGGACAGGGCCTCCCCTAAACTGTTTTTT.

CDR3 DNA sequence: TGTGCCAGCAGCGTACAGGGGGAATTCGGTGGCTACACCTTC. This codes for CASSVQGEFGGYTF. V and J are TRBV6-1 and TRBJ1-2; 8 nucleotides align to TRBD1. Per germline, CDR1 MNHNS and CDR2 SASEGT. V lost 6 bases to trimming and J lost 7 bases; unmatched junction nucleotides: 10. The length of the CDR3 is 14 residues.

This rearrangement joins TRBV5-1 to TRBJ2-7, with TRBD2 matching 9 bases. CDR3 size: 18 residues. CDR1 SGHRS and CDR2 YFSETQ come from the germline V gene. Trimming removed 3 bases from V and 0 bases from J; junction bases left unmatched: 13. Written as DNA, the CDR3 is TGCGCCAGCAGCTCTAGAGGAGCGGGAGGTCAGAGCTCCTACGAGCAGTACTTC. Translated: CASSSRGAGGQSSYEQYF.

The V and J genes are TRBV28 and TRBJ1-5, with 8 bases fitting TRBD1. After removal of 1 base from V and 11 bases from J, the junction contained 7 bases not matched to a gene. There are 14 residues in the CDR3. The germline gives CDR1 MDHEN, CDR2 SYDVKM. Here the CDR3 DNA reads TGTGCCAGCAGTTTATTAGGTCAGGGGGCATCCCAGCATTTT. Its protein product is CASSLLGQGASQHF.

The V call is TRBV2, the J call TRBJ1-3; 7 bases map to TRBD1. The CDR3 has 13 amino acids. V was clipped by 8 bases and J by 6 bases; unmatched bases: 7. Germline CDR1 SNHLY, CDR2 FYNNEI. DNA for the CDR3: TGTGCCAGCGCCACAGGGGTGAAAAACACCATATATTTT. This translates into CASATGVKNTIYF. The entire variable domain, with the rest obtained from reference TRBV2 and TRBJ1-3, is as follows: EPEVTQTPSHQVTQMGQEVILRCVPISNHLYFYWYRQILGQKVEFLVSFYNNEISEKSEIFDDQFSVERPDGSNFTLKIRSTKLEDSAMYFCASATGVKNTIYFGEGSWLTVV.

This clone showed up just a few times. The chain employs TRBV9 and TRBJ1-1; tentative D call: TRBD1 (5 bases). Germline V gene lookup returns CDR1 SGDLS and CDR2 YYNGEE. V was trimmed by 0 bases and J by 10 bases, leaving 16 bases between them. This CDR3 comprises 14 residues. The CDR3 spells CASSVEGRGSGAFF. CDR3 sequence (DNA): TGTGCCAGCAGCGTAGAGGGGAGAGGGTCAGGAGCTTTCTTT.

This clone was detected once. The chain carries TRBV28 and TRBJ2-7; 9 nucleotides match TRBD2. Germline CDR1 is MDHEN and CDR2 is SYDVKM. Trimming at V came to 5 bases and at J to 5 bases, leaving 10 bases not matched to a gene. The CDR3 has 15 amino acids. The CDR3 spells CASSEGGSGSHEQYF. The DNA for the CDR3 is TGTGCCAGCAGTGAAGGGGGTAGCGGGAGCCACGAGCAGTACTTC.